One and the same sample provided the 5 T cell receptor beta chains below, sequenced in a study of T cells after yellow fever vaccination (dated by TCRdb to between 2018 and 2021). The intended sense of this specimen's treatment or condition label: live attenuated yellow fever vaccine strain. Receptor libraries were prepared by 5' RACE. Reads for this sample came from an Illumina HiSeq 2500. TCRdb redid the processing of the public reads, applying fastp at Q25 and MiXCR, and retained in-frame beta chains. Each entry merges the rows of one CDR3 protein and shows their most common DNA and genes. The table for this sample lists 95,000 to 150,000 distinct CDR3 sequences; 6.5% to 8% of them were counted only once. Nearly 2.5% of the sample is in the top ten clones. The material sequenced was CD4+ T cells sorted from PBMCs, taken 9 to 10 days after the first yellow fever vaccination. The receptor source for this set is a young man who received the YFV17D yellow fever vaccine.

This clonotype was detected ten times or more. The rearrangement uses TRBV4-1 and TRBJ1-5, with TRBD1 identical over 11 bases. After removal of 11 bases from V and 6 bases from J, the junction contained 18 bases not matched to a gene. The CDR3 runs 17 residues. Germline V lookup: CDR1 MGHRA, CDR2 YSYEKL. CDR3 sequence reads: CARLGGPGQGVFQPQHF. The CDR3 region has the DNA TGCGCCCGCCTAGGGGGCCCGGGACAGGGGGTATTTCAGCCCCAGCATTTT.

This clonotype was observed a few times. The V call is TRBV6-6, the J call TRBJ1-1; D unresolved. The CDR3 consists of 10 residues. Germline CDR1 MNHNY, CDR2 SVGAGI (reference sequence). The V end lost 10 bases, the J end lost 11 bases, and 14 bases lay between the germline ends. The CDR3 DNA reads as TGTGCCACCTTAGACCGCGCCGCTTTCTTT. Amino acids: CATLDRAAFF.

This clonotype was seen ten or more times. V gene TRBV27 combines with J gene TRBJ2-1, with a weak D call TRBD2 (5 bases). V was shortened by 4 bases and J by 6 bases, with 28 bases between the two germline ends. The germline V gene has CDR1 MNHEY and CDR2 SMNVEV (reference sequence). The CDR3 covers 19 residues. For the CDR3, the DNA is TGTGCCAGCAGTTCCCACCGGGTCGGGGTCCTATCTCCGCCCAATGAGCAGTTCTTC. Translating it yields CASSSHRVGVLSPPNEQFF.

With respect to this clonotype: A much larger clone differs by one base, so this may be a read error. J is TRBJ1-1 and V is TRBV11-2; possible D gene TRBD1, 6 bases. Germline loops: CDR1 SGHAT, CDR2 FQNNGV. This CDR3 is built from 17 residues. CDR3 bases: TGTGCCAACAGCTTAGTGTCTGGGGCGGGGGGCGGAACTGAAGCTTTCTTT. This codes for CANSLVSGAGGGTEAFF.

There are many counts of this clonotype. The chain links TRBV6-2 or TRBV6-3 to TRBJ2-2; D unresolved. Looked up from germline, CDR1 is MNHEY and CDR2 is SVGEGT. CDR3 length equals 14 residues. Between the trimmed V and J ends, which lost 6 bases and 0 bases, there was a span of 8 bases. CDR3 coding DNA: TGTGCCAGCAGGCGGTCGGCGAACACCGGGGAGCTGTTTTTT. Residues: CASRRSANTGELFF.